These 20 T cell receptor beta chains came from one sample sequenced in a study of cytomegalovirus exposure and HLA in healthy donors. 13 Jbeta primers and 60 Vbeta primers were used for the PCR. TCRdb keeps only in-frame clones here, not all; method: immunoSEQ multiplex PCR. The sample lists some 170,000 clones, roughly a tenth seen once, with 1% to 1.5% in the top ten. Sequencing input: PBMCs. These TCRs come from a woman aged 25-40 years in good health and CMV-seropositive.

This clone was counted between two and nine times. The rearrangement joins TRBV5-6 to TRBJ2-1, with D tentatively TRBD2 (5 bases). Germline loops: CDR1 SGHDT, CDR2 YYEEEE. V lost 2 bases and J 3 bases, leaving 9 bases between the germline ends. The CDR3 totals 14 residues. This CDR3 is CASSFGLDYNEQFF. The CDR3 DNA sequence: TGTGCCAGCAGCTTTGGACTGGACTACAATGAGCAGTTCTTC.

In this sample, this clone turned up a few times. The rearrangement joins TRBV7-2 to TRBJ2-7; 8 bases are shared with TRBD2. The CDR3 is made up of 16 amino acids. V shed 1 base, J shed 2 bases, and the junction held 7 bases outside the gene matches. Germline lookup yields CDR1 SGHTA and CDR2 FQGNSA. CDR3 DNA sequence: TGTGCCAGCAGCTTAGGTGGCGGGAGGAACGCCTACGAGCAGTACTTC. Its translation is CASSLGGGRNAYEQYF.

This clone was detected ten times or more. The chain has TRBV11-2 and TRBJ1-2, with 8 bases matching TRBD1. The V and J ends lost 5 bases and 4 bases, in that order; junction bases with no gene match: 9. This CDR3 has 15 amino acids. From germline, CDR1 is SGHAT and CDR2 FQNNGV. CDR3 protein: CASSTPGQASYGYTF. The CDR3 region has the DNA TGTGCCAGCAGCACCCCGGGACAGGCCAGCTATGGCTACACCTTC. Based on the CDR3 plus reference TRBV11-2 and TRBJ1-2, the full variable domain is EAGVAQSPRYKIIEKRQSVAFWCNPISGHATLYWYQQILGQGPKLLIQFQNNGVVDDSQLPKDRFSAERLKGVDSTLKIQPAKLEDSAVYLCASSTPGQASYGYTFGSGTRLTVV.

In its sample, this clone was seen a few times. The chain combines TRBV18 with TRBJ2-3, with D possibly being TRBD2 (6 bases). The germline V and J ends were trimmed by 6 bases and 2 bases, with 24 bases remaining between them. This CDR3 comprises 18 residues. The germline gives CDR1 KGHSH, CDR2 LQKENI. CDR3 region: CASSLTSPSPSLTDTQYF. The CDR3 nucleotides are TGTGCCAGCTCTCTTACTAGCCCTAGTCCCAGTCTCACAGATACGCAGTATTTT.

This clone was counted only a few times. The genes are TRBV9 and TRBJ2-3; 7 positions match TRBD2. Germline assignment: CDR1 SGDLS and CDR2 YYNGEE. This CDR3 has 17 residues. The trim removed 1 base at V and 7 bases at J, leaving 15 bases unmatched. The chain's CDR3 is CASSVPLAREVTNTQYF. CDR3 bases: TGTGCCAGCAGCGTACCGCTAGCCCGGGAGGTGACGAATACGCAGTATTTT.

J is TRBJ1-2 and V is TRBV6-6, with 9 nucleotides matching TRBD1. The CDR3 spans 13 residues. From germline, CDR1 is MNHNY and CDR2 SVGAGI (reference sequence). V lost 5 bases, J lost 8 bases, and 6 bases stayed unmatched. CDR3 DNA sequence: TGTGCCAGCAGTCCCTACAGGGGGCGAGGCTACACCTTC. Amino acids: CASSPYRGRGYTF.

This sequence joins TRBV4-1 and TRBJ2-7; 7 bases align to TRBD1. V trimming: 0 bases; J trimming: 10 bases; junction bases outside the gene matches: 15. The germline V gene encodes CDR1 MGHRA and CDR2 YSYEKL. This CDR3 region has 16 residues. The CDR3 DNA sequence: TGCGCCAGCAGCCAAGATCCCAGGGACAGCCTATTGTTTCAGTACTTC. As protein: CASSQDPRDSLLFQYF.

The chain uses TRBV6-5 and TRBJ2-7; maybe TRBD1 (5 bases). This CDR3 is 14 amino acids long. Trimming removed 6 bases at V and 4 bases at J, with 16 bases between. Germline CDR1 and CDR2: MNHEY and SVGAGI. Written as DNA, the CDR3 is TGTGCCAGCAGCCCCTCAGTTGGGGCTTACGAGCAGTACTTC. It codes for CASSPSVGAYEQYF.

Worth noting for this clone: The sample contains more than one DNA sequence encoding this CDR3. This rearrangement joins TRBV5-1 to TRBJ2-7, with D possibly being TRBD1 (7 bases). V lost 0 bases and J lost 3, with 10 bases in between. Looked up from germline, CDR1 is SGHRS and CDR2 is YFSETQ. The CDR3 loop spans 14 amino acids. The CDR3 loop reads CASSLAQGGYEQYF. CDR3 DNA: TGCGCCAGCAGCTTGGCCCAGGGGGGCTACGAGCAGTACTTC. Supplemented by reference TRBV5-1 and TRBJ2-7, the full variable domain reads KAGVTQTPRYLIKTRGQQVTLSCSPISGHRSVSWYQQTPGQGLQFLFEYFSETQRNKGNFPGRFSGRQFSNSRSEMNVSTLELGDSALYLCASSLAQGGYEQYFGPGTRLTVT.

This chain uses TRBV7-9 with TRBJ1-4; D perhaps matches TRBD1 (6 bases). This CDR3 is built from 15 residues. Germline V CDR1 and CDR2: SEHNR, FQNEAQ (reference sequence). V gave up 2 bases and J gave up 5 bases, with 12 bases separating them. In nucleotides, the CDR3 is TGTGCCAGCAGCTTAAACGGGGGGCGGAATGAAAAACTGTTTTTT. It yields the protein CASSLNGGRNEKLFF.

This chain uses TRBV28 with TRBJ1-5; D perhaps matches TRBD1 (5 bases). The V gene lost 9 bases and the J gene lost 6 bases, with 15 bases spanning the gap. The CDR3 spans 13 residues. The germline gives CDR1 MDHEN, CDR2 SYDVKM. The chain's CDR3 is CASRVAGGQPQHF. CDR3 DNA sequence: TGTGCCAGTAGGGTCGCGGGGGGTCAGCCCCAGCATTTT.

The V call is TRBV7-2, the J call TRBJ1-2; 7 bases map to TRBD1. Germline CDR1 SGHTA, CDR2 FQGNSA. Trimming took 3 bases from V and 5 from J; bases not matched to a gene: 6. The CDR3 is 14 amino acids. CDR3 DNA: TGTGCCAGCAGCTTGGGACAGAACTATTATGGCTACACCTTC. It specifies CASSLGQNYYGYTF.

The chain is built from TRBV2 and TRBJ2-2; TRBD2 matches at 7 bases. Germline CDR1 is SNHLY and CDR2 is FYNNEI. The V segment lost 8 bases and the J segment 6 bases; nucleotides outside the gene matches: 12. The CDR3 has 15 amino acids. CDR3 residues: CASLYSPGGSGELFF. CDR3 DNA sequence: TGTGCCAGCCTTTACTCACCGGGAGGATCCGGGGAGCTGTTTTTT. The variable domain in full, with the rest retrieved from reference TRBV2 and TRBJ2-2, is EPEVTQTPSHQVTQMGQEVILRCVPISNHLYFYWYRQILGQKVEFLVSFYNNEISEKSEIFDDQFSVERPDGSNFTLKIRSTKLEDSAMYFCASLYSPGGSGELFFGEGSRLTVL.

As to this clone: Other nucleotide sequences in the sample specify the same CDR3. The chain employs TRBV5-1 and TRBJ1-5; D not resolved. The CDR3 sequence is 14 residues long. The germline V and J ends were trimmed by 0 bases and 2 bases, with 6 bases remaining between them. The germline CDR1 and CDR2 sequences are SGHRS and YFSETQ. DNA of the CDR3: TGCGCCAGCAGCTTGGGTACAGGCAATCAGCCCCAGCATTTT. Its protein is CASSLGTGNQPQHF.

The table lists this clone with a few counts. The chain has TRBV19 and TRBJ2-7, with 9 bases fitting TRBD2. The CDR3 covers 15 residues. Per germline, CDR1 LNHDA and CDR2 SQIVND (reference sequence). Losses at the gene ends were 5 bases for V and 6 bases for J; bases not matched to a gene: 11. The CDR3 region is CASSDQTSGFGEQYF. CDR3 sequence (DNA): TGTGCCAGTAGTGATCAGACTAGCGGTTTTGGCGAGCAGTACTTC.

This rearrangement joins TRBV9 to TRBJ2-7; 9 nucleotides align to TRBD1. The CDR3 length is 14 residues. V lost 4 bases and J lost 2; bases outside the gene matches: 4. CDR1 and CDR2 from the germline V gene are SGDLS and YYNGEE. CDR3 loop: CASSMGQGAYEQYF. The CDR3 coding sequence is TGTGCCAGCAGCATGGGACAGGGAGCCTACGAGCAGTACTTC.

This clone came up a few times. This specimen includes other DNA sequences encoding the same CDR3. V is TRBV5-1 and J is TRBJ2-5; TRBD1 matches at 11 bases. CDR1 is SGHRS, CDR2 YFSETQ, per germline. The CDR3 is made up of 13 amino acids. V was pared by 5 bases and J by 5 bases, with 2 bases of the junction left unmatched. CDR3 coding DNA: TGCGCCAGCAGTCGGGACAGGGGGGAGACCCAGTACTTC. Translation gives CASSRDRGETQYF.

The rearrangement uses TRBV30 and TRBJ1-6; D is ambiguous. CDR3 length equals 15 residues. Germline CDR1 reads GTSNPN; CDR2 reads SVGIG (reference sequence). Deletions cut 3 bases from V and 6 bases from J, with 15 bases between. The CDR3: CAWRRETAPNSPLHF. The CDR3 bases are TGTGCCTGGAGGAGGGAAACAGCCCCTAATTCACCCCTCCACTTT.

The chain links TRBV10-3 to TRBJ2-3; 7 positions match TRBD2. This CDR3 comprises 14 residues. The V gene's germline CDR1 is ENHRY and CDR2 SYGVKD. V lost 8 bases and J lost 3; bases outside the gene matches: 8. CDR3 residues: CAIGWGGRTDTQYF. DNA for the CDR3: TGTGCCATCGGGTGGGGCGGGAGAACAGATACGCAGTATTTT.

The DNA of the CDR3 is TGCGCCAGCGGACCTAAGCGGCGGAGGGAGGACGACAATGAGCAGTTCTTC. It translates to CASGPKRRREDDNEQFF. The chain is built from TRBV23-1 and TRBJ2-1; weak D call: TRBD2 (6 bases). TRBV23-1 carries the ORF label, with uncertain function. The CDR3 spans 17 residues. The V end was cut by 8 bases, the J end by 5 bases, with 25 bases between.